The 25 T cell receptor beta chains below were found in one sample sequenced in a study of cytomegalovirus exposure and HLA in healthy donors. The primer mix had 60 Vbeta and 13 Jbeta primers. Some clones are missing from TCRdb's copy, which holds only in-frame ones; the method was immunoSEQ multiplex PCR. The table shows 130,000 to 150,000 clones, with about three quarters occurring only once. The material sequenced was PBMCs. The receptors shown here come from a man aged 35 to 55 in good health and CMV-seropositive.

The J gene is TRBJ2-1, the V gene TRBV28; a possible D gene is TRBD1 (6 bases). V shed 6 bases and J shed 6 bases, with 9 bases lying between them. Germline V gene lookup returns CDR1 MDHEN and CDR2 SYDVKM. The CDR3 is 12 amino acids. The CDR3 nucleotides are TGTGCCAGCAGCCACAGGGCCAATGAGCAGTTCTTC. Translating gives CASSHRANEQFF.

The chain joins TRBV15 to TRBJ2-7; D is possibly TRBD1 (6 bases). In germline, CDR1 is LNHNV, CDR2 YYDKDF (reference sequence). This CDR3 is built from 13 residues. The V gene lost 4 bases and the J gene lost 5 bases, with 12 bases spanning the gap. The CDR3 DNA reads TGTGCCACCAGCATAGAGCAGGGGAACGAGCAGTACTTC. It yields the protein CATSIEQGNEQYF. Based on the CDR3 plus reference TRBV15 and TRBJ2-7, the full variable domain is DAMVIQNPRYQVTQFGKPVTLSCSQTLNHNVMYWYQQKSSQAPKLLFHYYDKDFNNEADTPDNFQSRRPNTSFCFLDIRSPGLGDTAMYLCATSIEQGNEQYFGPGTRLTVT.

The chain joins TRBV27 to TRBJ2-1, with 10 bases that match TRBD2. The CDR3 spans 15 residues. Per germline, CDR1 MNHEY and CDR2 SMNVEV (reference sequence). The ends lost 6 bases at V and 4 bases at J; junction bases unmatched: 6. The CDR3 spells CASSASGRAYNEQFF. Here the CDR3 DNA reads TGTGCCAGCAGCGCCAGCGGGAGGGCTTACAATGAGCAGTTCTTC.

The chain carries TRBV7-2 and TRBJ2-7; D is perhaps TRBD2 (6 bases). The V gene's germline CDR1 is SGHTA and CDR2 FQGNSA. The germline V and J ends were trimmed by 1 base and 5 bases, with 12 bases remaining between them. The CDR3 length is 14 residues. CDR3: CASSLVREIHEQYF. The CDR3 coding sequence is TGTGCCAGCAGCTTAGTGCGGGAAATCCACGAGCAGTACTTC.

The chain employs TRBV6-4 and TRBJ1-1; 8 bases agree with TRBD1. Germline V gene data show CDR1 as MRHNA and CDR2 as SNTAGT. This CDR3 is 15 amino acids long. The trim removed 8 bases at V and 1 base at J, leaving 9 bases unmatched. The CDR3: CASAVSGTGNTEAFF. As DNA, the CDR3 is TGTGCCAGCGCGGTGTCCGGGACAGGGAACACTGAAGCTTTCTTT.

The chain joins TRBV7-9 to TRBJ1-1, with TRBD1 identical over 9 bases. This CDR3 spans 14 amino acids. The trim removed 3 bases at V and 4 bases at J, leaving 3 bases unmatched. CDR1 is SEHNR, CDR2 FQNEAQ, per germline (reference sequence). CDR3 bases: TGTGCCAGCAGCTTGACAGGGGGAATCACTGAAGCTTTCTTT. This translates into CASSLTGGITEAFF.

This clone has only a few counts. V and J are TRBV6-1 and TRBJ2-7, with a possible D match to TRBD1 (6 bases). Germline values: CDR1 MNHNS, CDR2 SASEGT. Trimming removed 6 bases at V and 6 bases at J, with 15 bases between. The CDR3 consists of 13 residues. The CDR3 is CASRPQGYAEQYF. The CDR3, as DNA: TGTGCCAGCAGACCACAGGGTTATGCCGAGCAGTACTTC.

This rearrangement joins TRBV19 to TRBJ2-1; 9 bases fit TRBD1. J lost 7 bases, V lost 3 bases, and 16 bases had no gene match. Germline V gene data show CDR1 as LNHDA and CDR2 as SQIVND (reference sequence). The CDR3 covers 18 residues. The CDR3 region is CASSILNPGQGFKNEQFF. CDR3 nucleotides: TGTGCCAGTAGTATCCTCAATCCGGGACAGGGTTTCAAAAATGAGCAGTTCTTC.

This clone came up once. The chain links TRBV20-1 to TRBJ2-5, with unresolved D. The V and J ends lost 6 bases and 5 bases respectively, with 10 bases between them. Germline V gene lookup returns CDR1 DFQATT and CDR2 SNEGSKA (reference sequence). The CDR3 length is 11 residues. This CDR3 reads CSAPLGETQYF. Written as DNA, the CDR3 is TGCAGTGCCCCCTTGGGCGAGACCCAGTACTTC.

The chain employs TRBV5-1 and TRBJ2-1; a possible D gene is TRBD2 (7 bases). CDR1 and CDR2 (germline): SGHRS, YFSETQ. V gave up 4 bases and J gave up 5 bases, with 19 bases separating them. CDR3 length equals 16 residues. The CDR3 bases are TGCGCCAGCAGCCCCCATTTTGCGGGGGCCAACAATGAGCAGTTCTTC. Translating gives CASSPHFAGANNEQFF.

The genes are TRBV21-1 and TRBJ1-5; the tabulated D call, TRBD1, remains unverified against the DNA. TRBV21-1 corresponds to a pseudogene. The CDR3 loop spans 19 amino acids. The CDR3 loop reads CASSPPGTGLPSGNQPQHF. The CDR3, as DNA: TGTGCCAGCAGTCCACCCGGGACAGGCCTTCCGTCCGGCAATCAGCCCCAGCATTTT.

The rearrangement joins TRBV7-2 to TRBJ2-7; 8 nucleotides align to TRBD1. CDR1 and CDR2 (germline): SGHTA, FQGNSA. This CDR3 spans 15 amino acids. Germline trimming cut 5 bases from V and 0 bases from J; bases unmatched to any gene: 6. The CDR3 sequence is CASSDRDRNSYEQYF. The CDR3 DNA is TGTGCCAGCAGCGACCGGGACAGGAACTCCTACGAGCAGTACTTC.

The gene calls are TRBV7-9 and TRBJ2-3, with 7 bases lining up with TRBD2. The CDR3 length is 15 residues. V gave up 8 bases and J gave up 1 base; unmatched junction bases: 9. The germline V gene has CDR1 SEHNR and CDR2 FQNEAQ (reference sequence). CDR3 DNA sequence: TGTGCCAGCGGCCAAGGGGCGGGGGGCACAGATACGCAGTATTTT. This codes for CASGQGAGGTDTQYF.

This clone was seen more than once but under ten times. This chain connects TRBV10-1 to TRBJ2-7; 7 nucleotides match TRBD1. With V trimmed by 4 bases and J by 2 bases, 20 bases remained unmatched. Germline CDR1 is WNHNN and CDR2 is SYGVQD (reference sequence). This CDR3 has 19 amino acids. Here the CDR3 reads CASSAKRQGYTKTAYEQYF. The CDR3 DNA follows: TGCGCCAGCAGTGCAAAAAGACAGGGATACACCAAGACAGCCTACGAGCAGTACTTC.

This rearrangement joins TRBV2 to TRBJ2-1; 9 bases agree with TRBD1. Germline trimming cut 8 bases from V and 0 bases from J; bases unmatched to any gene: 11. The CDR3 runs to 17 residues. From germline, CDR1 is SNHLY and CDR2 FYNNEI. The CDR3 loop is CASHLFSQGASYNEQFF. The CDR3 DNA is TGTGCCAGCCATTTATTCTCACAGGGGGCCTCCTACAATGAGCAGTTCTTC. The full variable domain, rest sourced from reference TRBV2 and TRBJ2-1, is EPEVTQTPSHQVTQMGQEVILRCVPISNHLYFYWYRQILGQKVEFLVSFYNNEISEKSEIFDDQFSVERPDGSNFTLKIRSTKLEDSAMYFCASHLFSQGASYNEQFFGPGTRLTVL.

This chain joins TRBV11-2 and TRBJ1-3; TRBD1 aligns across 7 bases. V lost 3 bases and J lost 0; bases outside the gene matches: 8. CDR1 is SGHAT and CDR2 is FQNNGV in the germline V gene. CDR3 size: 17 residues. The CDR3, as DNA: TGTGCCAGCAGCTTCACCTACAGGGGAGACTCTGGAAACACCATATATTTT. Amino acid sequence: CASSFTYRGDSGNTIYF.

The chain links TRBV2 to TRBJ1-5; D not certain. CDR1 is SNHLY, CDR2 FYNNEI, per germline. This CDR3 region has 13 residues. V was shortened by 7 bases and J by 0 bases, with 7 bases between the two germline ends. CDR3 DNA sequence: TGTGCCAGCACAGAAAGTAGCAATCAGCCCCAGCATTTT. It specifies CASTESSNQPQHF.

The V gene is TRBV5-6, the J gene TRBJ2-1; D remains ambiguous. CDR3 length: 14 residues. From germline, CDR1 is SGHDT and CDR2 YYEEEE. V was clipped by 5 bases and J by 4 bases, with 13 bases between them. In DNA form, the CDR3 reads TGTGCCAGCAGAGATGCAGGTACTTACAATGAGCAGTTCTTC. Translating gives CASRDAGTYNEQFF.

CDR3 region: CASSLRDRVNEQFF. The CDR3 DNA is TGTGCCAGCTCACTTCGGGACAGGGTAAATGAGCAGTTCTTC. The genes are TRBV18 and TRBJ2-1; 9 bases are a match to TRBD1. V shed 4 bases, J shed 7 bases, and the junction held 5 bases outside the gene matches. The CDR3 totals 14 residues. The V gene's germline CDR1 is KGHSH and CDR2 LQKENI.

The CDR3 DNA sequence: TGTGCCAGCAGCCGAGACATACTTGGCTCCTACGAGCAGTACTTC. This translates into CASSRDILGSYEQYF. The chain combines TRBV6-5 with TRBJ2-7; D uncertain. The germline gives CDR1 MNHEY, CDR2 SVGAGI. CDR3 size: 15 residues. Trimming took 6 bases from V and 0 from J, leaving 15 bases between them.

This clone turned up a few times. The chain combines TRBV5-1 with TRBJ2-2, with 12 nucleotides matching TRBD2. The CDR3 has 15 residues. Unmatched junction bases numbered 4, after V lost 4 bases and J lost 6 bases. Germline values: CDR1 SGHRS, CDR2 YFSETQ. CDR3 nucleotides: TGCGCCAGCAGCGTGACTAGCGGGGGTGCCGGGGAGCTGTTTTTT. Protein product: CASSVTSGGAGELFF. Combining the CDR3 with reference TRBV5-1 and TRBJ2-2 gives the whole variable domain KAGVTQTPRYLIKTRGQQVTLSCSPISGHRSVSWYQQTPGQGLQFLFEYFSETQRNKGNFPGRFSGRQFSNSRSEMNVSTLELGDSALYLCASSVTSGGAGELFFGEGSRLTVL.

The rearrangement uses TRBV28 and TRBJ2-7; the D gene is possibly TRBD1 (5 bases). CDR1 and CDR2 from the germline V gene are MDHEN and SYDVKM. This CDR3 is 18 amino acids long. The ends were cut back, 1 base at V and 0 bases at J, with 19 bases in the middle. The chain's CDR3 is CASSLSSESPRASYEQYF. The CDR3 DNA is TGTGCCAGCAGTTTATCAAGTGAGAGTCCCAGGGCCTCCTACGAGCAGTACTTC.

This rearrangement joins TRBV19 to TRBJ2-1, with 7 bases fitting TRBD2. The germline CDR1 and CDR2 sequences are LNHDA and SQIVND (reference sequence). The CDR3 is made up of 15 amino acids. J lost 5 bases, V lost 2 bases, and 6 bases had no gene match. CDR3 DNA: TGTGCCAGTAGTATAACCGGGAGGCAGCACAATGAGCAGTTCTTC. The encoded protein is CASSITGRQHNEQFF.

DNA for the CDR3: TGTGCCAGCAGCCAGTTGGGCACAGATACGCAGTATTTT. Amino acid sequence: CASSQLGTDTQYF. The V and J genes are TRBV5-6 and TRBJ2-3; no clear D gene. V was cut by 4 bases and J by 1 base, with 7 bases left in between. The CDR3 runs 13 residues. Germline V gene lookup returns CDR1 SGHDT and CDR2 YYEEEE. The complete variable domain, with remaining parts taken from reference TRBV5-6 and TRBJ2-3, reads DAGVTQSPTHLIKTRGQQVTLRCSPKSGHDTVSWYQQALGQGPQFIFQYYEEEERQRGNFPDRFSGHQFPNYSSELNVNALLLGDSALYLCASSQLGTDTQYFGPGTRLTVL.

CDR3 region: CASTPGGLNTEAFF. As DNA, the CDR3 is TGTGCCAGCACCCCGGGTGGCTTGAACACTGAAGCTTTCTTT. The V and J genes are TRBV5-4 and TRBJ1-1, with unresolved D. CDR3 length: 14 amino acids. Trimming took off 6 bases at V and 0 bases at J, with 12 bases between the two ends. Germline CDR1 reads SGHNT; CDR2 reads YYREEE (reference sequence).